This T cell receptor beta chain is drawn from a study of blood T cell repertoires in COVID-19. Turning to the study itself: Whether acute or convalescent, the COVID-19 samples came from the United States, Italy and Spain. Sources were T cells, B-cell-depleted T cells, or PBMCs; the material itself was cDNA or gDNA.

Repertoires were generated with immunoSEQ multiplex PCR, while TCRdb's copy carries only in-frame clones and drops some. The sample lists about 310,000 clones, under 90% occurring once. CDR3 size: 17 residues. V was cut by 3 bases and J by 0 bases, with 15 bases left in between. The germline CDR1 and CDR2 sequences are SGHTA and FQGNSA. Enrolled through a virtual design, the participants were between 18 and 89 years of age and came from about two dozen US areas. What the recovered Cohort 3 donors had was two negative PCRs, clearance, or symptom resolution. The chain combines TRBV7-2 with TRBJ1-3, with D possibly TRBD1 on 5 matching bases. This receptor was identified in a woman aged 25-40 years who had recovered from COVID-19. The sequencing input was PBMCs or T cells enriched from blood (not recorded which). The CDR3 is CASSLRGGTSSGNTIYF. In DNA form, the CDR3 reads TGTGCCAGCAGCTTGCGGGGGGGGACGAGCTCTGGAAACACCATATATTTT.